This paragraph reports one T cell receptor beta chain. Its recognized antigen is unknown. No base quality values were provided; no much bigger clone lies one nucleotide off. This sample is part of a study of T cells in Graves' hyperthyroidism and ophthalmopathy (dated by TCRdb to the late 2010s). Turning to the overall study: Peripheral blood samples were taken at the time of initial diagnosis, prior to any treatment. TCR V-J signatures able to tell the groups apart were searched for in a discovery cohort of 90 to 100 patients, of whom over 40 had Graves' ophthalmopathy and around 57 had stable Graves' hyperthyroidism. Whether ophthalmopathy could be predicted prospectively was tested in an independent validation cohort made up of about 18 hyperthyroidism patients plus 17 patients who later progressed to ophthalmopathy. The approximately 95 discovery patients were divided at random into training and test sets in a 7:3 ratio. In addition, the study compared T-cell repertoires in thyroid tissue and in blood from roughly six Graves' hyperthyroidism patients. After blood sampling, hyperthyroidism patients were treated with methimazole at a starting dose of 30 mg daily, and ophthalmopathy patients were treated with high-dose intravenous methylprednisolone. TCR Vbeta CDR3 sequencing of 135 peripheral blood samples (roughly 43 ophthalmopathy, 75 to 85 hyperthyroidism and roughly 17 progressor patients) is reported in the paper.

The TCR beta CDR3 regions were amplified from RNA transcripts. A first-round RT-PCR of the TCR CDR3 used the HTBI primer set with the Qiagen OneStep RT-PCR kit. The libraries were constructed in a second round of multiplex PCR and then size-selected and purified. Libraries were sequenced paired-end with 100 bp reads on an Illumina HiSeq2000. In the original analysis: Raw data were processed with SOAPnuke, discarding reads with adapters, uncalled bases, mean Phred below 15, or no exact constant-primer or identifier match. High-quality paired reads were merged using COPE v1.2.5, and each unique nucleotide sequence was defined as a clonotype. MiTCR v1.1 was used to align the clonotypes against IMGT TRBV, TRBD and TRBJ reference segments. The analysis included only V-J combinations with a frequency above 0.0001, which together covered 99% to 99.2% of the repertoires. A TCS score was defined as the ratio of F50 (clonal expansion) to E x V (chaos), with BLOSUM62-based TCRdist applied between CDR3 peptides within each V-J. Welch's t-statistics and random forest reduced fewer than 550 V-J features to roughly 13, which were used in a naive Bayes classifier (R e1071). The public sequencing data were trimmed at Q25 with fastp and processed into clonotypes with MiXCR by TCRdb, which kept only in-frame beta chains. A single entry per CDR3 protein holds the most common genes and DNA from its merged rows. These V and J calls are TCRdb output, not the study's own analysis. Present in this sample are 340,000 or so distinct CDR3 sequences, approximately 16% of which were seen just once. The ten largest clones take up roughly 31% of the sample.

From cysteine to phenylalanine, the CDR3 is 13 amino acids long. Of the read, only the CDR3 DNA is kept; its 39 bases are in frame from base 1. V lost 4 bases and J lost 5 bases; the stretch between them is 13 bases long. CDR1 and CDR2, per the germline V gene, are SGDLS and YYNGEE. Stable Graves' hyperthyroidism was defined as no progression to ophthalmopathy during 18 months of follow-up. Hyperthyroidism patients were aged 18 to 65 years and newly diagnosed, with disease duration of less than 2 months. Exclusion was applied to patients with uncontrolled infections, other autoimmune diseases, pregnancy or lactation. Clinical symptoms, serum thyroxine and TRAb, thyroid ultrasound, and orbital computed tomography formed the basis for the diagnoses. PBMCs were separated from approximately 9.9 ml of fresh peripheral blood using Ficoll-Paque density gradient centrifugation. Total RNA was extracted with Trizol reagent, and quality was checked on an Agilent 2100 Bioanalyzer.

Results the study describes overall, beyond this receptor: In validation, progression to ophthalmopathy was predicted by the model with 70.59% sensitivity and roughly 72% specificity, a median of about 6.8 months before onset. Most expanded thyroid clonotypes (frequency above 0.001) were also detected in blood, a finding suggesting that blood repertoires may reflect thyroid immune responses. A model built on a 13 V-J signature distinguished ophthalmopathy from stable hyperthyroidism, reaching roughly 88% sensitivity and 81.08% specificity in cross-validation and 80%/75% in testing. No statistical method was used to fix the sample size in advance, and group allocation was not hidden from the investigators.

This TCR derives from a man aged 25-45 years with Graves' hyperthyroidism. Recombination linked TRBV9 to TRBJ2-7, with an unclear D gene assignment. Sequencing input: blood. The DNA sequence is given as TGTGCCAGCAGCTCCCCGGGCTGCCACGAGCAGTACTTC. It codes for CASSSPGCHEQYF.